These 30 T cell receptor beta chains originate from one sample sequenced in a study of cytomegalovirus exposure and HLA in healthy donors (dated by TCRdb to 2015 to 2018). The method was the immunoSEQ multiplex PCR assay. For the multiplex PCR, a mixture combining 60 forward primers for TCR Vbeta segments and 13 reverse primers for TCR Jbeta segments was used. The table was pulled from immuneACCESS by TCRdb, which kept in-frame rearrangements only. Such tables lose some clones; where checked, under half of the loss comes from unresolved V genes, and the rest has no known cause. In this sample the table shows about 160,000 clones, roughly 70% of which occur a single time. The leading ten clones occupy around 2.8% of the sample. The specimen was PBMCs. These receptors were collected from a woman in her 40s in good health and CMV-seropositive.

This clone has more than one count but fewer than ten. The chain couples TRBV5-1 to TRBJ1-1; tentatively, D is TRBD1 (5 bases). V was trimmed by 4 bases and J by 8 bases, leaving 18 bases between them. Germline V lookup: CDR1 SGHRS, CDR2 YFSETQ. This CDR3 region has 14 residues. This CDR3 is CASSQIGQTQEAFF. In DNA form, the CDR3 reads TGCGCCAGCAGCCAAATCGGACAAACTCAGGAAGCTTTCTTT.

For the CDR3, the DNA is TGTGCCAGCAGTCCGCCTAGACAGGGGGCGGGTGAAAAACTGTTTTTT. Its translation: CASSPPRQGAGEKLFF. The chain recombines TRBV28 with TRBJ1-4; 10 nucleotides match TRBD1. This CDR3 contains 16 residues. Trimming at V came to 5 bases and at J to 7 bases, leaving 10 bases not matched to a gene. The germline V gene has CDR1 MDHEN and CDR2 SYDVKM.

As regards this clone: Other nucleotide sequences from this sample produce the same CDR3. The chain links TRBV4-2 to TRBJ1-1; D unresolved. Between the trimmed V and J ends, which lost 0 bases and 1 base, there was a span of 6 bases. Germline CDR1 and CDR2: LGHNA and YNFKEQ. This CDR3 is built from 14 residues. CDR3 bases: TGTGCCAGCAGCCAAGATAGTAGGAACACTGAAGCTTTCTTT. Amino acids: CASSQDSRNTEAFF.

The chain is built from TRBV5-1 and TRBJ1-2; tentatively, D is TRBD1 (6 bases). The V end lost 3 bases, the J end lost 0 bases, and 12 bases lay between the germline ends. The germline V gene encodes CDR1 SGHRS and CDR2 YFSETQ. The CDR3 runs 15 residues. The CDR3 DNA sequence: TGCGCCAGCAGCTCAGCGGACAGAGCTAACTATGGCTACACCTTC. Residues: CASSSADRANYGYTF.

The CDR3 DNA sequence: TGTGCCAGCAGTCTCCGGGGGGACTACAATGAGCAGTTCTTC. This translates into CASSLRGDYNEQFF. The chain links TRBV6-1 to TRBJ2-1, with 7 bases matching TRBD2. The trim removed 5 bases at V and 3 bases at J, leaving 4 bases unmatched. Germline CDR1 is MNHNS and CDR2 is SASEGT. CDR3 length: 14 residues.

This clone was recorded a few times. This chain uses TRBV5-6 with TRBJ1-1; D gene unclear. CDR3 length equals 12 residues. The V end was cut by 0 bases, the J end by 10 bases, with 10 bases between. The germline V gene encodes CDR1 SGHDT and CDR2 YYEEEE. As DNA, the CDR3 is TGTGCCAGCAGCTTGGACGGTGGGCGAGCTTTCTTT. Amino acid sequence: CASSLDGGRAFF.

This rearrangement joins TRBV19 to TRBJ2-2, with D unclear. V was trimmed by 3 bases and J by 5 bases, leaving 13 bases between them. The CDR3 contains 15 residues. Germline values: CDR1 LNHDA, CDR2 SQIVND (reference sequence). The CDR3 nucleotides read TGTGCCAGTAGTATGGGCCTCTCAGGAACCGGGGAGCTGTTTTTT. Amino acid sequence: CASSMGLSGTGELFF.

This clone has more than one count but fewer than ten. This chain joins TRBV5-4 and TRBJ1-5; 10 positions match TRBD1. CDR3 length equals 16 residues. CDR1 SGHNT and CDR2 YYREEE come from the germline V gene (reference sequence). Trimming cost V 4 bases and J 3 bases; bases outside gene matches: 7. CDR3: CASSTWTGGSNQPQHF. In DNA form, the CDR3 reads TGTGCCAGCAGCACATGGACAGGGGGGTCCAATCAGCCCCAGCATTTT.

The rearrangement links TRBV15 to TRBJ2-7; maybe TRBD1 (5 bases). Germline V gene data show CDR1 as LNHNV and CDR2 as YYDKDF (reference sequence). This CDR3 spans 13 amino acids. Trimming removed 1 base from V and 5 bases from J, with 9 bases in between. The CDR3 sequence is CATSRVGVDEQYF. As DNA, the CDR3 is TGTGCCACCAGCAGAGTAGGGGTGGACGAGCAGTACTTC.

This clone appeared a few times. The chain combines TRBV5-4 with TRBJ2-1; 13 bases are shared with TRBD2. J gave up 10 bases and V 0 bases, and 7 bases lay outside the gene matches. Germline V gene lookup returns CDR1 SGHNT and CDR2 YYREEE (reference sequence). The CDR3 spans 16 residues. The CDR3 DNA is TGTGCCAGCAGCTTGGTGGGGACTAGCGGGAATCGGGAGCAGTTCTTC. Amino acid sequence: CASSLVGTSGNREQFF.

This clone showed up just a few times. The chain couples TRBV28 to TRBJ2-7; tentative D call: TRBD1 (6 bases). The V end lost 6 bases, the J end lost 2 bases, and 14 bases lay between the germline ends. Germline CDR1 reads MDHEN; CDR2 reads SYDVKM. This CDR3 comprises 14 residues. The CDR3 loop is CASRRQGPTYEQYF. CDR3 coding DNA: TGTGCCAGCAGGCGCCAGGGGCCCACCTACGAGCAGTACTTC.

Comment on this clone: A read error may produce the germline difference seen at one junction end. The chain has TRBV2 and TRBJ2-1; 11 bases fit TRBD2. Germline V gene data show CDR1 as SNHLY and CDR2 as FYNNEI. CDR3 length: 15 residues. In nucleotides, the CDR3 is TGTGCCAGCAGTGGTAGCGGGAGGGCCTATAATGAGCAGTTCTTC. Translation gives CASSGSGRAYNEQFF.

The chain couples TRBV6-5 to TRBJ1-1; 7 bases agree with TRBD1. The CDR3 consists of 14 residues. The J segment lost 2 bases and the V segment lost 2 bases, leaving 2 bases of the junction unmatched. Germline CDR1 and CDR2: MNHEY and SVGAGI. The CDR3 here is CASSYIGGNTEAFF. CDR3 sequence (DNA): TGTGCCAGCAGTTACATAGGGGGCAACACTGAAGCTTTCTTT.

The J gene is TRBJ2-4, the V gene TRBV4-2; tentatively, D is TRBD1 (6 bases). Germline V gene data show CDR1 as LGHNA and CDR2 as YNFKEQ. This CDR3 comprises 14 residues. Trimming removed 4 bases from V and 7 bases from J, with 14 bases in between. In DNA form, the CDR3 reads TGTGCCAGCAGCCTGGCAGGAAGGGGGAACATTCAGTACTTC. This translates into CASSLAGRGNIQYF.

The gene calls are TRBV6-5 and TRBJ1-1; a possible D gene is TRBD1 (5 bases). V lost 0 bases and J lost 0, with 8 bases in between. The V gene's germline CDR1 is MNHEY and CDR2 SVGAGI. The CDR3 length is 15 residues. The CDR3 DNA reads as TGTGCCAGCAGTTACTCTCCGGGGGTGAACACTGAAGCTTTCTTT. Translated, it gives CASSYSPGVNTEAFF.

The gene calls are TRBV7-3 and TRBJ2-3; no firm D call. From germline, CDR1 is SGHTA and CDR2 FQGTGA. The germline V and J ends were trimmed by 1 base and 1 base, with 6 bases remaining between them. CDR3 length: 14 residues. CDR3 sequence: CASSLNSGTDTQYF. CDR3 nucleotides: TGTGCCAGCAGCTTAAATTCTGGCACAGATACGCAGTATTTT.

This clone was seen only a few times. The rearrangement uses TRBV28 and TRBJ2-7, with D possibly TRBD2 on 7 matching bases. V shed 10 bases and J shed 6 bases, with 19 bases lying between them. The CDR3 extends over 13 amino acids. Germline V CDR1 and CDR2: MDHEN, SYDVKM. The CDR3 loop reads CATEGGKQCEQYF. The CDR3 coding sequence is TGTGCCACCGAGGGGGGGAAACAATGCGAGCAGTACTTC.

This clone was counted between two and nine times. Other DNA sequences in the sample encode the same CDR3. This chain's CDR3 is CASSQDRGQYNEQFF. In DNA form, the CDR3 reads TGCGCCAGCAGCCAAGATAGAGGGCAGTACAATGAGCAGTTCTTC. This chain uses TRBV4-3 with TRBJ2-1; tentatively, D is TRBD2 (5 bases). With 0 bases removed from V and 4 bases from J, the gap between germline ends came to 10 bases. Germline V gene lookup returns CDR1 LGHNA and CDR2 YSLEER. This CDR3 is built from 15 residues.

The rearrangement joins TRBV10-3 to TRBJ2-3, with 8 bases lining up with TRBD2. Germline lookup yields CDR1 ENHRY and CDR2 SYGVKD. The CDR3 is 15 residues long. J gave up 2 bases and V 8 bases, and 9 bases lay outside the gene matches. CDR3 in DNA: TGTGCCATCGGGTCGGGGGGGGAGGTCACAGATACGCAGTATTTT. It codes for CAIGSGGEVTDTQYF.

CDR3 coding DNA: TGTGCCAGCAGCTTGGCCGGGCTAGCGGGACCTATTCAGTTCTTC. It translates to CASSLAGLAGPIQFF. V is TRBV5-4 and J is TRBJ2-1; the match to TRBD2 covers 9 bases. Germline values: CDR1 SGHNT, CDR2 YYREEE (reference sequence). V lost 0 bases, J lost 13 bases, and 11 bases stayed unmatched. The CDR3 sequence is 15 residues long.

The V gene is TRBV5-8, the J gene TRBJ2-4; 9 nucleotides match TRBD1. Germline CDR1 is SGHTS and CDR2 is YDEGEE. V shed 4 bases and J 6 bases; nucleotides not matched to a gene: 2. This CDR3 spans 13 amino acids. The CDR3 DNA is TGTGCCAGCAGCGGGGGACAGGGAAACATTCAGTACTTC. Its protein is CASSGGQGNIQYF.

The chain combines TRBV6-6 with TRBJ1-4, with D tentatively TRBD1 (6 bases). Looked up from germline, CDR1 is MNHNY and CDR2 is SVGAGI (reference sequence). Trimming cost V 6 bases and J 5 bases, with 16 bases left between them. The CDR3 totals 15 residues. In DNA form, the CDR3 reads TGTGCCAGCAGCCTGCCTACGGGACAAAATGAAAAACTGTTTTTT. Its protein product is CASSLPTGQNEKLFF.

CDR3 DNA: TGTGCCAGCTCACCGGGCCAGGGAATAATCTACGAGCAGTACTTC. Translating it yields CASSPGQGIIYEQYF. This chain links TRBV18 with TRBJ2-5; TRBD1 is a possible D gene (5 bases). The J call may not be correct, given that the DNA end is closer to TRBJ2-7. Germline V lookup: CDR1 KGHSH, CDR2 LQKENI. The CDR3 is 15 amino acids.

The sample holds a few counts of this clone. This sequence joins TRBV6-4 and TRBJ2-7; D not resolved. The V end was cut by 0 bases, the J end by 2 bases, with 11 bases between. Germline lookup yields CDR1 MRHNA and CDR2 SNTAGT. CDR3 length: 15 residues. Here the CDR3 reads CASSDSTPHPYEQYF. CDR3 in DNA: TGTGCCAGCAGTGACTCGACACCTCACCCCTACGAGCAGTACTTC.

V gene TRBV21-1 combines with J gene TRBJ2-5; the table names TRBD2, a call not compared with the DNA. TRBV21-1 is a pseudogene locus. The CDR3 spans 15 residues. The CDR3 DNA sequence: TGTGCCAGCAGCAAAGTTCGGGGGGGCCAAGAGACCCAGTACTTC. Protein: CASSKVRGGQETQYF.

The J gene is TRBJ1-6, the V gene TRBV10-3; a weak D match, TRBD1 (6 bases). V was shortened by 6 bases and J by 9 bases, with 18 bases between the two germline ends. The CDR3 loop spans 15 amino acids. Looked up from germline, CDR1 is ENHRY and CDR2 is SYGVKD. The CDR3, as DNA: TGTGCCATCAGCCCGGACAGCCGATTAGGTTCACCCCTCCACTTT. Protein: CAISPDSRLGSPLHF.

This chain's CDR3 is CASSIQDNYGYTF. The CDR3 region has the DNA TGTGCCAGCAGTATACAGGATAACTATGGCTACACCTTC. V gene TRBV28 combines with J gene TRBJ1-2; TRBD1 might be the D (5 bases). The CDR3 is made up of 13 amino acids. Germline V lookup: CDR1 MDHEN, CDR2 SYDVKM. V was trimmed by 5 bases and J by 1 base, leaving 8 bases between them.

The chain joins TRBV7-2 to TRBJ1-5; 9 positions match TRBD1. In germline, CDR1 is SGHTA, CDR2 FQGNSA. The CDR3 totals 15 residues. The V segment lost 5 bases and the J segment 5 bases; nucleotides outside the gene matches: 7. The CDR3 nucleotides read TGTGCCAGCAGCCGGGGACAGGGCGGCCATCAGCCCCAGCATTTT. This gives the protein CASSRGQGGHQPQHF.

The chain combines TRBV7-2 with TRBJ1-2; possible D gene TRBD1, 5 bases. V was trimmed by 3 bases and J by 0 bases, leaving 8 bases between them. The germline gives CDR1 SGHTA, CDR2 FQGNSA. CDR3 length: 14 residues. CDR3 region: CASSLGRPNYGYTF. The CDR3, as DNA: TGTGCCAGCAGCTTGGGGCGGCCTAACTATGGCTACACCTTC.

A few counts support this clone. The V and J genes are TRBV2 and TRBJ2-1; perhaps TRBD2 as D (5 bases). The V end lost 5 bases, the J end lost 10 bases, and 15 bases lay between the germline ends. Germline values: CDR1 SNHLY, CDR2 FYNNEI. The CDR3 contains 13 residues. CDR3 sequence (DNA): TGTGCCAGCAGTTTTACCCCGACGGGGGAGCAGTTCTTC. Its translation: CASSFTPTGEQFF. Looking up the rest from reference TRBV2 and TRBJ2-1 gives the full variable domain: EPEVTQTPSHQVTQMGQEVILRCVPISNHLYFYWYRQILGQKVEFLVSFYNNEISEKSEIFDDQFSVERPDGSNFTLKIRSTKLEDSAMYFCASSFTPTGEQFFGPGTRLTVL.